These 27 T cell receptor beta chains came from one sample sequenced in a study of T cells in Graves' hyperthyroidism and ophthalmopathy. Researchers amplified the TCR beta CDR3 regions from RNA transcripts. The HTBI set primed first-round TCR CDR3 RT-PCR. TCRdb re-called the multiplex PCR reads with MiXCR, one entry per CDR3 protein. Among 660,000 or so distinct CDR3 sequences listed, nearly 45% were seen once. Material: peripheral blood or thyroid tissue (not recorded which). The receptors come from an adult man with Graves' disease, either hyperthyroidism or ophthalmopathy (not recorded which).

In this sample, this clonotype turned up many times. V and J are TRBV2 and TRBJ2-7, with 11 bases matching TRBD2. The CDR3 sequence is 15 residues long. Germline V lookup: CDR1 SNHLY, CDR2 FYNNEI. Trimming cost V 6 bases and J 0 bases; bases outside gene matches: 4. The CDR3 reads CASSQTSGGSYEQYF. DNA for the CDR3: TGTGCCAGCAGCCAAACTAGCGGGGGCTCCTACGAGCAGTACTTC.

This clonotype was detected only once. The chain carries TRBV11-1 and TRBJ1-4, with no clear D. Between the trimmed V and J ends, which lost 8 bases and 5 bases, there was a span of 12 bases. This CDR3 contains 13 residues. Germline lookup yields CDR1 SGHAT and CDR2 FQDESV (reference sequence). CDR3 loop: CASAGRTNEKLFF. The CDR3 DNA sequence: TGTGCCAGCGCTGGGAGGACGAATGAAAAACTGTTTTTT.

This clonotype was found a few times. This sequence joins TRBV7-9 and TRBJ1-3; TRBD1 matches 8 bases. The germline gives CDR1 SEHNR, CDR2 FQNEAQ (reference sequence). Unmatched junction bases numbered 6, after V lost 5 bases and J lost 6 bases. The CDR3 runs to 14 residues. This CDR3 is CASSLGQGENTIYF. CDR3 coding DNA: TGTGCCAGCAGCCTCGGACAGGGTGAAAACACCATATATTTT.

This clonotype was seen a few times. The J gene is TRBJ1-1, the V gene TRBV20-1; 7 bases align to TRBD1. J lost 3 bases, V lost 7 bases, and 17 bases had no gene match. CDR1 is DFQATT and CDR2 is SNEGSKA in the germline V gene (reference sequence). The CDR3 consists of 16 residues. This chain's CDR3 is CSVIQPQGVTDTEAFF. CDR3 coding DNA: TGCAGTGTCATACAGCCGCAGGGGGTAACGGACACTGAAGCTTTCTTT.

J is TRBJ1-1 and V is TRBV5-1; D remains ambiguous. The germline gives CDR1 SGHRS, CDR2 YFSETQ. CDR3 size: 14 residues. Trimming stripped 4 bases from V and 0 bases from J, with 10 bases between. The CDR3 DNA reads as TGCGCCAGCAGCGACTTGACCCTGAACACTGAAGCTTTCTTT. It yields the protein CASSDLTLNTEAFF.

The chain uses TRBV6-6 and TRBJ1-4, with D maybe TRBD1 (6 bases). V was shortened by 7 bases and J by 4 bases, with 19 bases between the two germline ends. The CDR3 spans 16 residues. The germline V gene encodes CDR1 MNHNY and CDR2 SVGAGI (reference sequence). CDR3 residues: CASKGLRTAGNEKLFF. The CDR3 coding sequence is TGTGCCAGCAAAGGCCTCCGGACAGCTGGTAATGAAAAACTGTTTTTT.

This rearrangement joins TRBV2 to TRBJ1-4; the match to TRBD1 covers 11 bases. This CDR3 spans 14 amino acids. V lost 7 bases to trimming and J lost 7 bases; unmatched junction nucleotides: 5. The germline gives CDR1 SNHLY, CDR2 FYNNEI. The CDR3 region is CASTGTGGREKLFF. CDR3 DNA: TGTGCCAGCACCGGGACAGGGGGGCGTGAAAAACTGTTTTTT.

This clonotype turned up a few times. J is TRBJ1-4 and V is TRBV20-1, with D uncertain. Per the germline V gene, CDR1 is DFQATT and CDR2 is SNEGSKA (reference sequence). The CDR3 sequence is 13 residues long. V shed 4 bases and J shed 1 base, with 7 bases lying between them. In DNA, the CDR3 is TGCAGTGCTACGCTCGGAACTAATGAAAAACTGTTTTTT. Translating it yields CSATLGTNEKLFF.

The chain has TRBV7-9 and TRBJ2-5; 13 bases agree with TRBD2. The CDR3 totals 16 residues. Germline assignment: CDR1 SEHNR and CDR2 FQNEAQ (reference sequence). V trimming: 5 bases; J trimming: 5 bases; junction bases outside the gene matches: 8. The DNA for the CDR3 is TGTGCCAGCAGCCGGACTAGCGGGAGCGGCCGGGAGACCCAGTACTTC. Its translation is CASSRTSGSGRETQYF. Variable domain in full (rest from reference TRBV7-9 and TRBJ2-5): DTGVSQNPRHKITKRGQNVTFRCDPISEHNRLYWYRQTLGQGPEFLTYFQNEAQLEKSRLLSDRFSAERPKGSFSTLEIQRTEQGDSAMYLCASSRTSGSGRETQYFGPGTRLLVL.

This chain connects TRBV2 to TRBJ2-7; either TRBD1 or TRBD2 may fit D (6 bases each). V gave up 7 bases and J gave up 7 bases, with 11 bases separating them. Per germline, CDR1 SNHLY and CDR2 FYNNEI. The CDR3 runs 11 residues. This CDR3 is CASKKGGEQYF. CDR3 sequence (DNA): TGTGCCAGCAAAAAAGGGGGGGAGCAGTACTTC.

V usage is TRBV2 and J usage is TRBJ1-2; D is unresolved. V lost 7 bases, J lost 5 bases, and 11 bases lay in between. CDR3 length: 12 amino acids. CDR1 is SNHLY and CDR2 is FYNNEI in the germline V gene. The CDR3, as DNA: TGTGCCAGCACGGGGAGCACTTATGGCTACACCTTC. Translated, it gives CASTGSTYGYTF. Combining the CDR3 with reference TRBV2 and TRBJ1-2 gives the whole variable domain EPEVTQTPSHQVTQMGQEVILRCVPISNHLYFYWYRQILGQKVEFLVSFYNNEISEKSEIFDDQFSVERPDGSNFTLKIRSTKLEDSAMYFCASTGSTYGYTFGSGTRLTVV.

The V call is TRBV7-9, the J call TRBJ2-7, with D perhaps TRBD2 (5 bases). CDR3 length: 20 amino acids. Looked up from germline, CDR1 is SEHNR and CDR2 is FQNEAQ (reference sequence). V was clipped by 5 bases and J by 0 bases, with 29 bases between them. In DNA, the CDR3 is TGTGCCAGCAGCCCATACGCTGTGGGGAAAAGACGGGAACGCTCCTACGAGCAGTACTTC. It yields the protein CASSPYAVGKRRERSYEQYF.

Regarding this clonotype: A much more abundant neighbour one base away suggests this may be a read error. J is TRBJ2-6 and V is TRBV2; 9 bases agree with TRBD2. Unmatched junction bases numbered 13, after V lost 6 bases and J lost 1 base. In germline, CDR1 is SNHLY, CDR2 FYNNEI. This CDR3 has 19 amino acids. The CDR3 DNA sequence: TGTGCCAGCAGCCTGATTGGGGGCGGGAGGGCTTCTGGGGCCAACGTCCTGACTTTC. This translates into CASSLIGGGRASGANVLTF.

Comment on this clonotype: This may come from a read error, since a much larger clone is one base off. The genes are TRBV14 and TRBJ1-3; TRBD1 is a possible D gene (5 bases). Trimming pared 7 bases from V and 8 bases from J, leaving 21 bases between. This CDR3 has 15 amino acids. Germline V gene data show CDR1 as SGHDN and CDR2 as FVKESK. The CDR3 nucleotides are TGTGCCAGCACCCAGGGAAGTGCCGTGGAGGACACCATATATTTT. Its protein is CASTQGSAVEDTIYF. Using reference TRBV14 and TRBJ1-3 for the parts outside the CDR3, the full variable domain is EAGVTQFPSHSVIEKGQTVTLRCDPISGHDNLYWYRRVMGKEIKFLLHFVKESKQDESGMPNNRFLAERTGGTYSTLKVQPAELEDSGVYFCASTQGSAVEDTIYFGEGSWLTVV.

The J gene is TRBJ1-4, the V gene TRBV7-9, with D possibly TRBD1 on 5 matching bases. The CDR3 consists of 13 residues. Germline V lookup: CDR1 SEHNR, CDR2 FQNEAQ (reference sequence). The germline V and J ends were trimmed by 3 bases and 6 bases, with 8 bases remaining between them. CDR3 loop: CASSLGVDEKLFF. The CDR3 DNA follows: TGTGCCAGCAGCTTGGGGGTCGATGAAAAACTGTTTTTT.

The CDR3: CASSHRSPGTEAFF. The CDR3 DNA is TGTGCCAGCTCACACCGAAGCCCGGGTACTGAAGCTTTCTTT. The rearrangement links TRBV2 to TRBJ1-1; no firm D call. CDR3 size: 14 residues. Germline values: CDR1 SNHLY, CDR2 FYNNEI. Trimming left V 8 bases short and J 5 bases short, with 18 bases between. The full variable domain, with the rest looked up from reference TRBV2 and TRBJ1-1, is EPEVTQTPSHQVTQMGQEVILRCVPISNHLYFYWYRQILGQKVEFLVSFYNNEISEKSEIFDDQFSVERPDGSNFTLKIRSTKLEDSAMYFCASSHRSPGTEAFFGQGTRLTVV.

This clonotype was counted once. The chain employs TRBV20-1 and TRBJ2-5; 13 nucleotides align to TRBD2. The CDR3 covers 17 residues. With V trimmed by 2 bases and J by 1 base, 7 bases remained unmatched. CDR1 DFQATT and CDR2 SNEGSKA come from the germline V gene (reference sequence). This CDR3 reads CSARKTGTSGTQETQYF. Written as DNA, the CDR3 is TGCAGTGCTAGAAAAACCGGGACTAGCGGGACCCAAGAGACCCAGTACTTC.

This sequence joins TRBV7-9 and TRBJ1-6; no clear D gene. V lost 5 bases to trimming and J lost 9 bases, with 14 bases between them. CDR3 size: 14 residues. CDR1 is SEHNR and CDR2 is FQNEAQ in the germline V gene (reference sequence). This CDR3 reads CASSLGGSRSPLHF. The CDR3 bases are TGTGCCAGCAGCCTGGGAGGGAGCCGTTCACCCCTCCACTTT. Looking up the rest from reference TRBV7-9 and TRBJ1-6 gives the full variable domain: DTGVSQNPRHKITKRGQNVTFRCDPISEHNRLYWYRQTLGQGPEFLTYFQNEAQLEKSRLLSDRFSAERPKGSFSTLEIQRTEQGDSAMYLCASSLGGSRSPLHFGNGTRLTVT.

The rearrangement joins TRBV7-6 to TRBJ2-5, with 7 bases that match TRBD1. The germline V gene has CDR1 SGHVS and CDR2 FNYEAQ. The CDR3 length is 15 residues. J gave up 5 bases and V 3 bases, and 9 bases lay outside the gene matches. CDR3 amino acids: CASSFTGAGGETQYF. DNA of the CDR3: TGTGCCAGCAGCTTTACAGGGGCCGGTGGGGAGACCCAGTACTTC.

The V gene is TRBV7-9, the J gene TRBJ1-5; no firm D call. Per germline, CDR1 SEHNR and CDR2 FQNEAQ (reference sequence). V was pared by 4 bases and J by 15 bases, with 4 bases between. The CDR3 is 8 residues long. The CDR3 DNA follows: TGTGCCAGCAGCTCCGGGCATTTT. Translating gives CASSSGHF.

At least ten counts were recorded for this clonotype. The chain carries TRBV10-2 and TRBJ1-5, with D tentatively TRBD1 (5 bases). The CDR3 is 13 amino acids. From germline, CDR1 is WSHSY and CDR2 SAAADI. Trimming left V 8 bases short and J 1 base short, with 9 bases between. CDR3 coding DNA: TGCGCCAGCGACTGGGGGAGCAATCAGCCCCAGCATTTT. Translation: CASDWGSNQPQHF.

In its sample, this clonotype was seen a few times. V usage is TRBV20-1 and J usage is TRBJ1-5, with 8 positions matching TRBD1. The CDR3 is made up of 14 amino acids. The V and J ends lost 3 bases and 2 bases, in that order; junction bases with no gene match: 3. Germline CDR1 and CDR2: DFQATT and SNEGSKA (reference sequence). The CDR3 nucleotides are TGCAGTGCTAGGACAGGGGCGGGCAATCAGCCCCAGCATTTT. Translated, it gives CSARTGAGNQPQHF.

This clonotype was recorded a few times. The rearrangement joins TRBV20-1 to TRBJ1-6, with 12 bases aligning to TRBD1. CDR3 size: 17 residues. The J segment lost 8 bases and the V segment lost 1 base, leaving 9 bases of the junction unmatched. Germline CDR1 and CDR2: DFQATT and SNEGSKA (reference sequence). The CDR3 is CSARAPRDRGRDSPLHF. CDR3 DNA: TGCAGTGCTAGAGCACCCCGGGACAGGGGGCGCGATTCACCCCTCCACTTT.

In regard to this clonotype: The conserved closing phenylalanine or tryptophan is absent in this CDR3, likely reflecting a read error. This chain connects TRBV24-1 to TRBJ1-1; weak D call: TRBD1 (6 bases). V lost 9 bases to trimming and J lost 4 bases, with 17 bases between them. Germline V CDR1 and CDR2: KGHDR, SFDVKD. The CDR3 runs to 14 residues. The CDR3 DNA is TGTGCCACCGCTACAACCCGGGACACCACTGAAGCTTTCCTT. Translating it yields CATATTRDTTEAFL.

This chain joins TRBV7-9 and TRBJ2-7; 9 positions match TRBD1. The CDR3 has 15 amino acids. V lost 4 bases, J lost 2 bases, and 6 bases stayed unmatched. The germline V gene encodes CDR1 SEHNR and CDR2 FQNEAQ (reference sequence). Here the CDR3 DNA reads TGTGCCAGCAGCTCCGGGACAGGGAATCCCTACGAGCAGTACTTC. It yields the protein CASSSGTGNPYEQYF.

The chain recombines TRBV7-8 with TRBJ1-4; 7 nucleotides agree with TRBD1. The CDR3 is made up of 14 amino acids. V lost 10 bases to trimming and J lost 5 bases; unmatched junction nucleotides: 10. Germline V gives CDR1 SGHVS, CDR2 FQNEAQ. The CDR3 here is CATGTGQRNEKLFF. DNA for the CDR3: TGTGCCACCGGGACGGGACAGAGGAATGAAAAACTGTTTTTT.

About this clonotype itself: Its ends do not fully match the called genes, so a read error is possible. The gene calls are TRBV29-1 and TRBJ1-3, with D hard to call. This CDR3 has 12 amino acids. In germline, CDR1 is SQVTM, CDR2 ANQGSEA. The CDR3 nucleotides read TGCAGCGTTGCAGTCTCTAGAAACACCATATATTTT. Protein sequence: CSVAVSRNTIYF.